This TCR beta chain stems from a study of cytomegalovirus exposure and HLA in healthy donors. Study results and caveats: The classifier reportedly diagnosed cytomegalovirus status with high specificity and sensitivity.

The PCR was carried out with 60 Vbeta primers and 13 Jbeta primers. The method was immunoSEQ multiplex PCR; TCRdb's version includes in-frame clones alone and lacks a portion of them. The sample holds more than 130,000 clones, around three quarters seen once. As for this clone: Its antigen is unknown.

The germline V gene has CDR1 MDHEN and CDR2 SYDVKM. V shed 5 bases and J shed 3 bases, with 10 bases lying between them. The CDR3 is made up of 14 amino acids. Sequenced sample: PBMCs. The sequence derives from a man in his forties or fifties in good health and CMV-seropositive. V and J are TRBV28 and TRBJ1-4; weak D call: TRBD1 (5 bases). The CDR3 nucleotides read TGTGCCAGCAGTCGGCAGGGCCCTAATGAAAAACTGTTTTTT. This translates into CASSRQGPNEKLFF.